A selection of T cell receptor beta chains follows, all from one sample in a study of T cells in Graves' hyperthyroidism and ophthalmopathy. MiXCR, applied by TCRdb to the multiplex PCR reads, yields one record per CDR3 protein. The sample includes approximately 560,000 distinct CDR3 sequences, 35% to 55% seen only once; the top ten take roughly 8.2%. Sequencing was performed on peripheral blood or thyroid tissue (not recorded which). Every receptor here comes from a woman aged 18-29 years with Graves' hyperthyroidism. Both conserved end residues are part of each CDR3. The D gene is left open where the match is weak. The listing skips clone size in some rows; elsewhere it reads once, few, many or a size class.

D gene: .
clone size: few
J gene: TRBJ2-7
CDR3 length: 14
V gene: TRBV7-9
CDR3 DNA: TGTGCCAGCAGCTTCAGGTCCACGCAGAGGAAGCAGTACTTC
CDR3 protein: CASSFRSTQRKQYF

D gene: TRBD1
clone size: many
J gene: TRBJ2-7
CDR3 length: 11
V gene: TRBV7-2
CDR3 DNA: TGTGCCAGCAGCTCCGGGACAGGGTGGCACTTC
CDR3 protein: CASSSGTGWHF

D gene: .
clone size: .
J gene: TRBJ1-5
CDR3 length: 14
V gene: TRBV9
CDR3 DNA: TGTGCCAGCAGCGTCGGGACGGACAATCAGCCCCAGCATTTT
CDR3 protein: CASSVGTDNQPQHF

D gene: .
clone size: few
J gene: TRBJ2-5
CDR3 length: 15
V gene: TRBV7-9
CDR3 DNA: TGTGCCAGCAGCTTAGCGCCCGGGATCCAAGAGACCCAGTACTTC
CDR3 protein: CASSLAPGIQETQYF

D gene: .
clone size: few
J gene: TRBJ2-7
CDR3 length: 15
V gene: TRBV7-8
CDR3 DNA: TGTGCCAGCAGCTACAGGGGCTCTAGCGTCTACGAGCAGTACTTC
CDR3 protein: CASSYRGSSVYEQYF

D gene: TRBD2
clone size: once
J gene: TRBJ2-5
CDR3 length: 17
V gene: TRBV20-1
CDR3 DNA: TGCAGTGCCGCGCGTTTTACGGGACTAGCGAAGTACGAGACCCAGTACTTC
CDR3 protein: CSAARFTGLAKYETQYF

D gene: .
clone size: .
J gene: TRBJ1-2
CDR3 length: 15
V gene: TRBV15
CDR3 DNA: TGTGCCACCAGCAGAGAACGTAGGGTGGGCTATGGCTACACCTTC
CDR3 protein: CATSRERRVGYGYTF

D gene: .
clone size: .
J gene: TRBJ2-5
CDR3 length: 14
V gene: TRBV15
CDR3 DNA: TGTGCCACCAGCAGAGATCGGGGGTGGGGGACCCAGTACTTC
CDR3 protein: CATSRDRGWGTQYF

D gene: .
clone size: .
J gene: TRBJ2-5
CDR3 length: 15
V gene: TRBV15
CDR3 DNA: TGTGCCACCAGCAGAGATACTAGCTATCAAGAGACCCAGTACTTC
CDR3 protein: CATSRDTSYQETQYF

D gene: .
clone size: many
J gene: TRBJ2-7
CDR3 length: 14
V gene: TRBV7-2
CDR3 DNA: TGTGCCAGCAGCTTGGGGACACCGACCTACGAGCAGTACTTC
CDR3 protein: CASSLGTPTYEQYF

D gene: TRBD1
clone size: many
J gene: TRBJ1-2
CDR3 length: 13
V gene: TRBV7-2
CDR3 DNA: TGTGCCAGCAGCCTGACAGGGGACGGTGGCTACACCTTC
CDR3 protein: CASSLTGDGGYTF

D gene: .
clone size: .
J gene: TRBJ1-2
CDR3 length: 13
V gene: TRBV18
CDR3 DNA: TGTGCCAGCGCACCATCGTGGGGAGGGGACTACACCTTC
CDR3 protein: CASAPSWGGDYTF

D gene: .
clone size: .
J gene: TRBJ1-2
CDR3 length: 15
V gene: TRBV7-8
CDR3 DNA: TGTGCCAGCAGCTTAGTTTACCCAGGGATCTATGGCTACACCTTC
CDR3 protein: CASSLVYPGIYGYTF

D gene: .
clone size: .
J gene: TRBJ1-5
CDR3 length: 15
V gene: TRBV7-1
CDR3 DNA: TGTGCCAGCAGTCTAGACGCAGAGGGGGGTCAGCCCCAGCATTTT
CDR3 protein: CASSLDAEGGQPQHF

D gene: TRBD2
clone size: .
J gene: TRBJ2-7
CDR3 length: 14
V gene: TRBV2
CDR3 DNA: TGTGCCAGCATGCGACTAGCGGGACGCTACGAGCAGTACTTC
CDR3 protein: CASMRLAGRYEQYF

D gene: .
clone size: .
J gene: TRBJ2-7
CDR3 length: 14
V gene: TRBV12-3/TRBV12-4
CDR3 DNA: TGTGCCAGCAGTCACTTCAGGGGCTCCTACGAGCAGTACTTC
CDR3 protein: CASSHFRGSYEQYF

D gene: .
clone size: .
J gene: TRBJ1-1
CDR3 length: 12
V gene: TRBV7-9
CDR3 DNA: TGTGCCAGCAGCTCCACAGGGTCTGAAGCTTTCTTT
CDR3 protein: CASSSTGSEAFF

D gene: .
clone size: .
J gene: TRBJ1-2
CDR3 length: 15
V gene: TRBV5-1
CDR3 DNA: TGCGCCAGCAGCTCCATACCAAGGGGGGACTATGGCTACACCTTC
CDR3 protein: CASSSIPRGDYGYTF

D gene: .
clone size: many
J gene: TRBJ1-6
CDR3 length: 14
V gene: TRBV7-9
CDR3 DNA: TGTGCCAGCAGCTCCCCCGGGGCGTATTCACCCCTCCACTTT
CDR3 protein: CASSSPGAYSPLHF

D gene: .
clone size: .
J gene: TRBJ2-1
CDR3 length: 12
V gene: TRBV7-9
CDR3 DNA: TGTGCCAGCAGCTGGGGGGAGGATGAGCAGTTCTTC
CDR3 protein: CASSWGEDEQFF

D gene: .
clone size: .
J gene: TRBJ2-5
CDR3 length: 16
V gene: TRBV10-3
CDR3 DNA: TGTGCCAGCAGTCTAAACCCCGGGCTCAAAGAGGAGACCCAGTACTTC
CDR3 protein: CASSLNPGLKEETQYF

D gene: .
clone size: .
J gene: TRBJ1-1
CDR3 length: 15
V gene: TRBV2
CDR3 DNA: TGTGCCAGCAGTTTATTCCCGGGGGTGAACACTGAAGCTTTCTTT
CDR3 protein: CASSLFPGVNTEAFF

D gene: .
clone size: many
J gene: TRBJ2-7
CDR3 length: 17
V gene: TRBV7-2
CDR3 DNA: TGTGCCAGCAGCTTCTTCCTGATCGTCACCCTCTCCTACGAGCAGTACTTC
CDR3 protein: CASSFFLIVTLSYEQYF

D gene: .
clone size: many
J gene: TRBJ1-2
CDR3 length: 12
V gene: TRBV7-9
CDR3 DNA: TGTGCCAGCACGGAACAGGGAATTGGCTACACCTTC
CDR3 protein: CASTEQGIGYTF

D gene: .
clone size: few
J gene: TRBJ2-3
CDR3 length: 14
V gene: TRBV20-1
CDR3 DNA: TGCAGTGCTAGAGTGGCAGCGGGCACAGATACGCAGTATTTT
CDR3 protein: CSARVAAGTDTQYF

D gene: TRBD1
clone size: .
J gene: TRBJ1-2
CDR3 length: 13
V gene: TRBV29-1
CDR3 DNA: TGCAGCGCGGCCGGGACAGGGGCGCATGGCTACACCTTC
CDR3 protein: CSAAGTGAHGYTF

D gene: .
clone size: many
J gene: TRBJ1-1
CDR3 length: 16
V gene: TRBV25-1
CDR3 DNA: TGTGCCAGCAGTGAATTTTCAGGGGCGACAAACACTGAAGCTTTCTTT
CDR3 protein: CASSEFSGATNTEAFF

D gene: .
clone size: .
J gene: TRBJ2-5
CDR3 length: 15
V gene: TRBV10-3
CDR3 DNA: TGTGCCATCAGTGAGGAAGGGAGTCGGGATGAGACCCAGTACTTC
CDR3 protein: CAISEEGSRDETQYF

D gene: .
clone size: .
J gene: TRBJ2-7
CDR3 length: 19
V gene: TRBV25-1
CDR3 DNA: TGTGCCAGCAGCCAACCCAGGGAGTCTCCTGCACTAGAAGGGAACGAGCAGTACTTC
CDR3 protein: CASSQPRESPALEGNEQYF

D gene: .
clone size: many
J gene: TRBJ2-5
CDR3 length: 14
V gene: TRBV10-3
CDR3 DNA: TGTGCCATCAGTGAGTACGGCAGCCAAGAGACCCAGTACTTC
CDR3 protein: CAISEYGSQETQYF

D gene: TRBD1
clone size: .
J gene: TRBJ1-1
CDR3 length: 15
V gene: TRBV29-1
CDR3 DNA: TGCAGCGCCGATGGGACAGGGGGAGATCAGTATGAAGCTTTCTTT
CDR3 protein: CSADGTGGDQYEAFF

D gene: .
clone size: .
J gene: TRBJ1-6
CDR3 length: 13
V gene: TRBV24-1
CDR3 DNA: TGTGCCACCCAGCGGGACTCGAATTCACCCCTCCACTTT
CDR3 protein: CATQRDSNSPLHF

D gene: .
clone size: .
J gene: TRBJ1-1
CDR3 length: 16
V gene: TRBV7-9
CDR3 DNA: TGTGCCAGCAGCTTGCGGGGGGTTCCCATGAACACTGAAGCTTTCTTT
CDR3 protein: CASSLRGVPMNTEAFF

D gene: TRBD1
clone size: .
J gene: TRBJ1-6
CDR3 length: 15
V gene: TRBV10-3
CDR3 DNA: TGTGCCAGCAGTCCAAGCGGACAGGGAAATCAACCCCTCCACTTT
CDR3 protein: CASSPSGQGNQPLHF

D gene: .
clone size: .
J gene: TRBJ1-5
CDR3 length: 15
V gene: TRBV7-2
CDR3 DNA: TGCGCCAGCAGCCAAGATGGGTCCTGGTATCAGCCCCAGCATTTT
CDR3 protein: CASSQDGSWYQPQHF

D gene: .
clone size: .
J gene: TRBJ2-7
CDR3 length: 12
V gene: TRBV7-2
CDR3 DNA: TGTGCCAGCAGCAGGGTCATCGACGAGCAGTACTTC
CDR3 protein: CASSRVIDEQYF

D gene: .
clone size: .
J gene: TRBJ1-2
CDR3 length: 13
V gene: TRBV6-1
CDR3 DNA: TGTGCCAGCAGTGAGGGTCTTGACTATGGCTACACCTTC
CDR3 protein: CASSEGLDYGYTF

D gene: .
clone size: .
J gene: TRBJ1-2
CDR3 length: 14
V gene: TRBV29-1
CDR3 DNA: TGCAGCGCAGCGGGAGGGGACGCCGCCTATGGCTACACCTTC
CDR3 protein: CSAAGGDAAYGYTF

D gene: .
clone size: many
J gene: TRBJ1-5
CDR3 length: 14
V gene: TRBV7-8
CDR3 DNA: TGTGCCAGCAGCTTAGTCGAGGGGCACCAGCCCCAGCATTTT
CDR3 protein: CASSLVEGHQPQHF

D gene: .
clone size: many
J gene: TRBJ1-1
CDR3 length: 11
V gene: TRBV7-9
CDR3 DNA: TGTGCCAGCAACCTGGCCGGCGGCGCTTTCTTT
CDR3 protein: CASNLAGGAFF